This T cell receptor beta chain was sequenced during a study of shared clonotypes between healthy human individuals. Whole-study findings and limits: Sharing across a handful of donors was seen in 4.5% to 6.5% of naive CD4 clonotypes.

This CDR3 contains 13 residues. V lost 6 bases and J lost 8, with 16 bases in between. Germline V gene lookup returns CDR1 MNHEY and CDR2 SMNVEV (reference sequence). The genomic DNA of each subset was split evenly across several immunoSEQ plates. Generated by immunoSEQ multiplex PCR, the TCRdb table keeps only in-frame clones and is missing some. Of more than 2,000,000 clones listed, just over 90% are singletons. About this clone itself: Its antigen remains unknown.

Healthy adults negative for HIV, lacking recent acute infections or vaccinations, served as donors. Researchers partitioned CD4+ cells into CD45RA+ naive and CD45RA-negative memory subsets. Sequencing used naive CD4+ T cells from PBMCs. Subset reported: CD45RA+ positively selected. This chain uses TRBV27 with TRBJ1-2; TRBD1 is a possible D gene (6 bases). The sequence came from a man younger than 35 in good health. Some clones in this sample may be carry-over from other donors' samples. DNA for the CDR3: TGTGCCAGCAGATCCACAGGGTACGGCGGCTACACCTTC. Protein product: CASRSTGYGGYTF.